One sample yielded the 14 T cell receptor beta chains listed below, sequenced in a study of blood T cell repertoires in COVID-19. Method: immunoSEQ multiplex PCR; TCRdb's copy keeps in-frame clones and lacks some. The data show more than 9,000 clones, roughly 89% seen once. The sequenced sample was peripheral blood. These receptors originate from a woman in her fifties or sixties with active COVID-19.

The V gene is TRBV29-1, the J gene TRBJ1-2; 8 bases are a match to TRBD1. The V segment lost 6 bases and the J segment 3 bases; nucleotides outside the gene matches: 12. This CDR3 comprises 15 residues. Germline CDR1 and CDR2: SQVTM and ANQGSEA. CDR3 amino acids: CSVRTGRIEDYGYTF. The CDR3 nucleotides read TGCAGCGTAAGGACAGGGCGTATAGAAGACTATGGCTACACCTTC.

This chain joins TRBV5-6 and TRBJ1-5; perhaps TRBD1 as D (6 bases). The CDR3 has 14 amino acids. V was trimmed by 1 base and J by 4 bases, leaving 9 bases between them. The germline CDR1 and CDR2 sequences are SGHDT and YYEEEE. CDR3 region: CASSLTGNNQPQHF. CDR3 in DNA: TGTGCCAGCAGCTTGACAGGGAATAATCAGCCCCAGCATTTT.

V is TRBV27 and J is TRBJ1-6; 7 bases are a match to TRBD1. With V trimmed by 3 bases and J by 0 bases, 8 bases remained unmatched. The CDR3 runs to 18 residues. Germline assignment: CDR1 MNHEY and CDR2 SMNVEV (reference sequence). DNA for the CDR3: TGTGCCAGCAGTTTCCAGGGGGGCACGAGCTCCTATAATTCACCCCTCCACTTT. Amino acid sequence: CASSFQGGTSSYNSPLHF.

In its sample, this clone was seen a few times. The chain is built from TRBV11-1 and TRBJ2-5, with TRBD2 matching over 9 bases. The CDR3 spans 16 residues. CDR1 and CDR2 (germline): SGHAT, FQDESV (reference sequence). Trimming at V came to 4 bases and at J to 2 bases, leaving 8 bases not matched to a gene. CDR3 sequence reads: CASSYRLAAIQETQYF. CDR3 DNA: TGTGCCAGCAGCTACCGACTAGCGGCGATACAAGAGACCCAGTACTTC.

V usage is TRBV10-3 and J usage is TRBJ1-1; TRBD1 is a possible D gene (5 bases). This CDR3 is 14 amino acids long. Germline V gene sequence: CDR1 ENHRY, CDR2 SYGVKD. The V end was cut by 0 bases, the J end by 4 bases, with 9 bases between. The CDR3 loop is CAISESRGVTEAFF. The CDR3 bases are TGTGCCATCAGTGAGTCGCGGGGGGTCACTGAAGCTTTCTTT.

The CDR3 here is CAAPCGRFYGYTF. The CDR3 DNA sequence: TGTGCCGCCCCCTGTGGCAGGTTCTATGGCTACACCTTC. This chain joins TRBV6-4 and TRBJ1-2; D is uncertain. CDR1 and CDR2 from the germline V gene are MRHNA and SNTAGT. V was trimmed by 11 bases and J by 4 bases, leaving 17 bases between them. The CDR3 loop spans 13 amino acids.

This clone was observed once. The rearrangement joins TRBV5-4 to TRBJ2-5; 8 bases align to TRBD2. The V gene's germline CDR1 is SGHNT and CDR2 YYREEE (reference sequence). J gave up 5 bases and V 0 bases, and 9 bases lay outside the gene matches. The length of the CDR3 is 16 residues. This CDR3 is CASSLGFRGGLETQYF. CDR3 DNA: TGTGCCAGCAGCTTGGGATTTCGGGGGGGCCTCGAGACCCAGTACTTC.

The chain's CDR3 is CASSSVSNTGELFF. The CDR3 DNA follows: TGTGCCAGCAGCTCTGTCAGTAACACCGGGGAGCTGTTTTTT. The rearrangement uses TRBV7-7 and TRBJ2-2, with D hard to call. The ends were cut back, 4 bases at V and 2 bases at J, with 8 bases in the middle. The CDR3 sequence is 14 residues long. The V gene's germline CDR1 is SSHAT and CDR2 FNYEAQ (reference sequence). Together with reference TRBV7-7 and TRBJ2-2, the CDR3 gives the full variable domain: GAGVSQSPRYKVTKRGQDVTLRCDPISSHATLYWYQQALGQGPEFLTYFNYEAQPDKSGLPSDRFSAERPEGSISTLTIQRTEQRDSAMYRCASSSVSNTGELFFGEGSRLTVL.

This clone was seen once. The chain couples TRBV9 to TRBJ1-1; TRBD1 is a possible D gene (6 bases). CDR3 length equals 15 residues. V was shortened by 3 bases and J by 3 bases, with 15 bases between the two germline ends. The V gene's germline CDR1 is SGDLS and CDR2 YYNGEE. CDR3 sequence (DNA): TGTGCCAGCAGCGAGACAGGCCTTTTCGACACTGAAGCTTTCTTT. Protein sequence: CASSETGLFDTEAFF.

The chain couples TRBV14 to TRBJ2-5; D possibly corresponds to TRBD2 (5 bases). The CDR3 is made up of 15 amino acids. The germline V and J ends were trimmed by 0 bases and 7 bases, with 15 bases remaining between them. CDR1 is SGHDN and CDR2 is FVKESK in the germline V gene. The CDR3 spells CASSQDPAGRGTQYF. In DNA, the CDR3 is TGTGCCAGCAGCCAAGATCCGGCGGGCCGCGGGACCCAGTACTTC.

This sequence joins TRBV29-1 and TRBJ2-5, with D maybe TRBD1 (5 bases). This CDR3 contains 13 residues. The germline V gene has CDR1 SQVTM and CDR2 ANQGSEA. V was pared by 0 bases and J by 5 bases, with 10 bases between. CDR3 DNA sequence: TGCAGCGTTGAAGATCAGGGTTGGGAGACCCAGTACTTC. Amino acids: CSVEDQGWETQYF. The full variable domain, rest sourced from reference TRBV29-1 and TRBJ2-5, is SAVISQKPSRDICQRGTSLTIQCQVDSQVTMMFWYRQQPGQSLTLIATANQGSEATYESGFVIDKFPISRPNLTFSTLTVSNMSPEDSSIYLCSVEDQGWETQYFGPGTRLLVL.

The rearrangement links TRBV7-8 to TRBJ1-5; 7 bases align to TRBD1. The CDR3 totals 15 residues. Trimming took 5 bases from V and 2 from J; bases not matched to a gene: 6. Germline V CDR1 and CDR2: SGHVS, FQNEAQ. CDR3 in DNA: TGTGCCAGCAGCCAGGGGGGGGGAGGCAATCAGCCCCAGCATTTT. Translating it yields CASSQGGGGNQPQHF.

On this clone: The sample has other DNA sequences that encode this CDR3 too. The V call is TRBV19, the J call TRBJ1-5; maybe TRBD1 (5 bases). Germline lookup yields CDR1 LNHDA and CDR2 SQIVND (reference sequence). This CDR3 has 12 residues. Trimming shortened V by 1 base and J by 10 bases, and 8 bases separated the two germline ends. CDR3 nucleotides: TGTGCCAGTAGTATAGTCCAGGGTCCCCAGCATTTT. Encoded protein: CASSIVQGPQHF.

DNA for the CDR3: TGTGCCAGCAGCTTTAGCGGGAGGGCGGTTGAGCAGTTCTTC. Its protein product is CASSFSGRAVEQFF. The V call is TRBV25-1, the J call TRBJ2-1, with 11 bases identical to TRBD2. The junction had 7 bases not matched to a gene; V was cut back by 6 bases and J by 9 bases. CDR3 size: 14 residues. The V gene's germline CDR1 is MGHDK and CDR2 SYGVNS.